This record looks at one TCR beta chain sequence and its context. These data come from a study of blood T cell repertoires in COVID-19. Study summary: COVID-19 samples, acute and convalescent, were from the United States, Italy and Spain.

Measured with immunoSEQ multiplex PCR; TCRdb has only the in-frame clones, and not every one. The table has under 250,000 clones, about four fifths seen once; the top ten hold 1.8%. Enrollees, 18 to 89 years old, lived in roughly 24 US areas. Cohort allocation depended upon clinical history that participants reported. Recovery among Cohort 3 donors was established by two negative PCRs, clearance, or symptom resolution. This CDR3 is built from 14 residues. V shed 2 bases and J shed 2 bases, with 6 bases lying between them. Looked up from germline, CDR1 is LGHDT and CDR2 is YNNKEL (reference sequence). The sequenced sample was PBMCs or T cells enriched from blood (not recorded which). V gene TRBV3-1 (or the pseudogene TRBV3-2) combines with J gene TRBJ1-4; possibly TRBD1 for D (5 bases). The sequence was obtained from a man aged 60 to 75 who had recovered from COVID-19. CDR3 in amino acids: CASSQRGTNEKLFF. In DNA form, the CDR3 reads TGTGCCAGCAGCCAACGGGGGACTAATGAAAAACTGTTTTTT.